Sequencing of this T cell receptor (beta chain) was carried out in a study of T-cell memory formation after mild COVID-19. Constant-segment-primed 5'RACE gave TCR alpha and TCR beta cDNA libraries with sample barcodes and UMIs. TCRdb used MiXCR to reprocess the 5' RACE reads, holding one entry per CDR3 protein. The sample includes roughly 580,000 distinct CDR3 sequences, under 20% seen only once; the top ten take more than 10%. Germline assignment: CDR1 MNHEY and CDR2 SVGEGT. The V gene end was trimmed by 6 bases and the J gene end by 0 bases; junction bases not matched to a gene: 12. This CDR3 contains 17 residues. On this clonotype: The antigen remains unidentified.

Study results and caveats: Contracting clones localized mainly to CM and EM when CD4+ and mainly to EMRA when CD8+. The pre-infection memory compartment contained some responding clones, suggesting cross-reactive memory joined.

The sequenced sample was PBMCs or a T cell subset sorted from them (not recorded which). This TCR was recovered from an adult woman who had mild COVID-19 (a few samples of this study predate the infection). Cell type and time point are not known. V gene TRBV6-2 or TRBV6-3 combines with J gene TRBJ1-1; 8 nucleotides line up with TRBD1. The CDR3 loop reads CASSPKAGGLLNTEAFF. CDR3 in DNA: TGTGCCAGCAGCCCAAAGGCAGGGGGCTTGTTGAACACTGAAGCTTTCTTT.